The clone carrying this TCR beta chain has more than one count but fewer than ten. As yet, its antigen is unknown. 5'RACE with constant-segment primers built TCRalpha and TCRbeta cDNA libraries with UMIs. MiXCR was run by TCRdb on the 5' RACE reads, yielding one entry per CDR3 protein. The repertoire holds about 540,000 distinct CDR3 sequences, with just over 20% as singletons. The data were taken from a study of T-cell memory formation after mild COVID-19. Study details: Most TCR clusters belonged to a single donor. General study points: Researchers could not confirm that second-wave clones peaking on day 37 targeted SARS-CoV-2. Clones shrinking between day 15 and 85 showed a balanced CD4/CD8 split, and those that grew later tilted toward CD4+.

CDR3 length: 17 amino acids. Trimming took 6 bases from V and 4 from J; bases not matched to a gene: 12. The rearrangement uses TRBV12-3 or TRBV12-4 and TRBJ1-4, with 9 bases identical to TRBD1. Sequenced material: PBMCs or a T cell subset sorted from them (not recorded which). The receptor's source is an adult woman who had mild COVID-19 (a few samples of this study predate the infection). Cell type and time point are not known. CDR3 residues: CASSSGTGSFLNEKLFF. Written as DNA, the CDR3 is TGTGCCAGCAGCTCCGGGACAGGGTCTTTTCTTAATGAAAAACTGTTTTTT.